Following are 25 T cell receptor beta chains from one sample sequenced in a study of shared clonotypes between healthy human individuals. TCRdb keeps only in-frame clones here, not all; method: immunoSEQ multiplex PCR. This table holds a few hundred thousand clones, about 65% found once. The material sequenced was memory CD4+ T cells sorted from blood. This sample's subset: CD45RA-negative fraction. These receptors were taken from a man younger than 45 in good health.

This clone was recorded only once. The chain couples TRBV2 to TRBJ1-5, with a weak D call TRBD1 (5 bases). Trimming took 6 bases from V and 6 from J, leaving 15 bases between them. Germline values: CDR1 SNHLY, CDR2 FYNNEI. This CDR3 comprises 14 residues. The CDR3 sequence is CASSPDLGVQPQHF. The CDR3 nucleotides read TGTGCCAGCAGCCCAGACTTGGGGGTTCAGCCCCAGCATTTT.

This clone was seen many times. V and J are TRBV10-3 and TRBJ2-6; no clear D gene. CDR3 length: 14 residues. V was clipped by 3 bases and J by 0 bases, with 3 bases between them. Germline V gene lookup returns CDR1 ENHRY and CDR2 SYGVKD. CDR3 nucleotides: TGTGCCATCAGTGACTCCTCTGGGGCCAACGTCCTGACTTTC. Its translation: CAISDSSGANVLTF.

This clone was counted a few times. The J gene is TRBJ2-7, the V gene TRBV7-9, with TRBD2 matching 8 bases. The CDR3 totals 16 residues. CDR1 is SEHNR and CDR2 is FQNEAQ in the germline V gene (reference sequence). Trimming cost V 5 bases and J 6 bases; bases outside gene matches: 15. CDR3 loop: CASSPSGGLGQSEQYF. DNA for the CDR3: TGTGCCAGCAGCCCAAGTGGGGGACTAGGGCAATCCGAGCAGTACTTC.

The table lists this clone with a few counts. The chain has TRBV9 and TRBJ2-7, with D perhaps TRBD1 (5 bases). The CDR3 length is 14 residues. Trimming cost V 0 bases and J 3 bases, with 10 bases left between them. Germline V CDR1 and CDR2: SGDLS, YYNGEE. Here the CDR3 reads CASSVGSGNYEQYF. In DNA, the CDR3 is TGTGCCAGCAGCGTAGGTTCAGGGAACTACGAGCAGTACTTC.

V gene TRBV7-2 combines with J gene TRBJ1-1; TRBD1 matches at 12 bases. CDR3 length: 17 amino acids. Germline V gene data show CDR1 as SGHTA and CDR2 as FQGNSA. V lost 1 base, J lost 6 bases, and 9 bases stayed unmatched. The DNA of the CDR3 is TGTGCCAGCAGCTTAGTGGGGACAGGGGGCGCGTTTGCTGAAGCTTTCTTT. Translating it yields CASSLVGTGGAFAEAFF.

The chain uses TRBV9 and TRBJ2-3; no firm D call. The germline V and J ends were trimmed by 3 bases and 4 bases, with 6 bases remaining between them. The CDR3 has 12 residues. Germline assignment: CDR1 SGDLS and CDR2 YYNGEE. The CDR3 sequence is CASSATADTQYF. The CDR3 DNA follows: TGTGCCAGCAGCGCAACGGCAGATACGCAGTATTTT.

The chain joins TRBV6-6 to TRBJ2-1; D might be TRBD1 (6 bases). CDR3 length: 12 residues. Trimming cost V 0 bases and J 15 bases, with 12 bases left between them. CDR1 is MNHNY, CDR2 SVGAGI, per germline (reference sequence). The CDR3 spells CASSYSRGIRFF. Written as DNA, the CDR3 is TGTGCCAGCAGTTACTCAAGGGGGATCCGGTTCTTC.

The CDR3 here is CASSPTGRTGELFF. CDR3 nucleotide sequence: TGTGCCAGCAGTCCAACAGGGAGAACCGGGGAGCTGTTTTTT. V gene TRBV28 combines with J gene TRBJ2-2; weak D call: TRBD1 (6 bases). The CDR3 length is 14 residues. Germline V gives CDR1 MDHEN, CDR2 SYDVKM. V was shortened by 5 bases and J by 5 bases, with 12 bases between the two germline ends.

The CDR3 protein is CASSQAGTGVYEQYF. In DNA, the CDR3 is TGTGCCAGCAGCCAAGCCGGGACAGGGGTTTACGAGCAGTACTTC. The chain has TRBV14 and TRBJ2-7, with TRBD1 matching over 10 bases. Germline lookup yields CDR1 SGHDN and CDR2 FVKESK. The CDR3 is made up of 15 amino acids. V lost 1 base and J lost 4; bases outside the gene matches: 4.

The chain combines TRBV11-2 with TRBJ2-1, with 10 nucleotides matching TRBD1. CDR3 length equals 15 residues. Germline CDR1 and CDR2: SGHAT and FQNNGV. The trim removed 5 bases at V and 2 bases at J, leaving 3 bases unmatched. The CDR3 reads CASSIGQGAYNEQFF. The CDR3 DNA sequence: TGTGCCAGCAGCATCGGACAGGGGGCCTACAATGAGCAGTTCTTC.

This clone has only a few counts. This chain joins TRBV5-1 and TRBJ1-3, with TRBD1 identical over 9 bases. Trimming at V came to 4 bases and at J to 2 bases, leaving 10 bases not matched to a gene. Germline CDR1 SGHRS, CDR2 YFSETQ. The CDR3 has 17 residues. CDR3 in amino acids: CASSPYGTGLAGNTIYF. CDR3 nucleotides: TGCGCCAGCAGCCCGTATGGGACAGGGCTTGCTGGAAACACCATATATTTT.

The gene calls are TRBV5-1 and TRBJ2-2, with D hard to call. CDR3 size: 15 residues. The germline V gene encodes CDR1 SGHRS and CDR2 YFSETQ. Trimming cost V 1 base and J 2 bases, with 9 bases left between them. The CDR3 coding sequence is TGCGCCAGCAGCTTGACGGGTACCAACACCGGGGAGCTGTTTTTT. This gives the protein CASSLTGTNTGELFF. Together with reference TRBV5-1 and TRBJ2-2, the CDR3 gives the full variable domain: KAGVTQTPRYLIKTRGQQVTLSCSPISGHRSVSWYQQTPGQGLQFLFEYFSETQRNKGNFPGRFSGRQFSNSRSEMNVSTLELGDSALYLCASSLTGTNTGELFFGEGSRLTVL.

On this clone: Other DNA sequences in this specimen translate into the identical CDR3. The chain carries TRBV9 and TRBJ2-5; the D is unclear. Per the germline V gene, CDR1 is SGDLS and CDR2 is YYNGEE. V was shortened by 1 base and J by 4 bases, with 8 bases between the two germline ends. The CDR3 loop spans 13 amino acids. Written as DNA, the CDR3 is TGTGCCAGCAGCGTACGAGGCGTAGAGACCCAGTACTTC. Amino acids: CASSVRGVETQYF.

The V gene is TRBV6-5, the J gene TRBJ1-4; 8 bases align to TRBD1. Trimming removed 4 bases from V and 7 bases from J; junction bases left unmatched: 5. The CDR3 extends over 14 amino acids. Germline loops: CDR1 MNHEY, CDR2 SVGAGI. CDR3: CASSSGQGGEKLFF. The CDR3 nucleotides read TGTGCCAGCAGTTCCGGACAGGGTGGTGAAAAACTGTTTTTT.

V and J are TRBV2 and TRBJ1-2, with D hard to call. This CDR3 region has 16 residues. V lost 1 base, J lost 3 bases, and 15 bases lay in between. Germline V gene data show CDR1 as SNHLY and CDR2 as FYNNEI. CDR3 amino acids: CASSEDSGGSDYGYTF. DNA of the CDR3: TGTGCCAGCAGTGAAGATTCGGGCGGATCTGACTATGGCTACACCTTC. The full variable domain, completed using reference TRBV2 and TRBJ1-2, is EPEVTQTPSHQVTQMGQEVILRCVPISNHLYFYWYRQILGQKVEFLVSFYNNEISEKSEIFDDQFSVERPDGSNFTLKIRSTKLEDSAMYFCASSEDSGGSDYGYTFGSGTRLTVV.

The chain joins TRBV2 to TRBJ1-1; a possible D gene is TRBD1 (5 bases). CDR1 is SNHLY and CDR2 is FYNNEI in the germline V gene. The germline V and J ends were trimmed by 2 bases and 5 bases, with 15 bases remaining between them. CDR3 length: 15 amino acids. CDR3 sequence (DNA): TGTGCCAGCAGTGAAACGACAGTCCGGGGAACTGAAGCTTTCTTT. This gives the protein CASSETTVRGTEAFF.

This chain connects TRBV15 to TRBJ2-6, with TRBD1 identical over 8 bases. The germline V gene has CDR1 LNHNV and CDR2 YYDKDF (reference sequence). This CDR3 is 16 amino acids long. Trimming took 3 bases from V and 4 from J; bases not matched to a gene: 5. CDR3 in amino acids: CATSRLDRAGANVLTF. The CDR3 region has the DNA TGTGCCACCAGCAGGCTGGACAGGGCCGGGGCCAACGTCCTGACTTTC.

The V gene is TRBV6-1, the J gene TRBJ2-7, with 8 nucleotides matching TRBD2. CDR1 is MNHNS and CDR2 is SASEGT in the germline V gene. The CDR3 consists of 15 residues. V lost 5 bases and J lost 2; bases outside the gene matches: 8. The CDR3 region has the DNA TGTGCCAGCAGTTCCCGCGGGGGGAGCGCCTACGAGCAGTACTTC. It yields the protein CASSSRGGSAYEQYF.

The CDR3 coding sequence is TGTGCCAGCAGCGCCCGTCCCCCCGCGCAGTTCTTC. Residues: CASSARPPAQFF. The chain couples TRBV11-3 to TRBJ2-1; D gene ambiguous. Germline-derived CDR1 and CDR2 are SGHNT and YENEEA. With 5 bases removed from V and 12 bases from J, the gap between germline ends came to 14 bases. The CDR3 extends over 12 amino acids.

V gene TRBV2 combines with J gene TRBJ2-7, with TRBD2 identical over 9 bases. Germline V CDR1 and CDR2: SNHLY, FYNNEI. V lost 5 bases, J lost 7 bases, and 15 bases stayed unmatched. The CDR3 contains 16 residues. The DNA of the CDR3 is TGTGCCAGCAGTTCCACGCCCGGGGTAGCGGGAGATGAGCAGTACTTC. Translated: CASSSTPGVAGDEQYF.

V is TRBV6-1 and J is TRBJ1-2; no firm D call. Germline V gene data show CDR1 as MNHNS and CDR2 as SASEGT. The length of the CDR3 is 15 residues. Trimming removed 4 bases from V and 8 bases from J, with 20 bases in between. The chain's CDR3 is CASSGIGKVLYGYTF. CDR3 nucleotide sequence: TGTGCCAGCAGTGGGATTGGCAAGGTTCTTTACGGCTACACCTTC.

This clone was observed once. The chain has TRBV10-3 and TRBJ2-3, with D possibly TRBD2 on 7 matching bases. This CDR3 region has 17 residues. Germline CDR1 and CDR2: ENHRY and SYGVKD. Between the trimmed V and J ends, which lost 4 bases and 2 bases, there was a span of 19 bases. The CDR3 reads CAISGGGGEKATDTQYF. CDR3 nucleotide sequence: TGTGCCATCAGTGGCGGGGGCGGGGAGAAAGCCACAGATACGCAGTATTTT.

The rearrangement links TRBV9 to TRBJ1-1, with 11 bases lining up with TRBD1. The CDR3 runs to 16 residues. Germline CDR1 is SGDLS and CDR2 is YYNGEE. Losses at the gene ends were 0 bases for V and 5 bases for J; bases not matched to a gene: 6. CDR3 nucleotide sequence: TGTGCCAGCAGCGTAGGGGAGGGACAGGGGGGTACTGAAGCTTTCTTT. Its translation: CASSVGEGQGGTEAFF.

The V call is TRBV28, the J call TRBJ1-4; TRBD1 aligns across 11 bases. V was clipped by 10 bases and J by 7 bases; unmatched bases: 14. The CDR3 has 16 residues. Germline-derived CDR1 and CDR2 are MDHEN and SYDVKM. CDR3 sequence (DNA): TGTGCCACCCGACCCCCCGCCGGGACAGGGGGTGAAAAACTGTTTTTT. Its protein is CATRPPAGTGGEKLFF.

This chain links TRBV7-6 with TRBJ1-2; 10 bases match TRBD1. The CDR3 sequence is 15 residues long. The germline V gene has CDR1 SGHVS and CDR2 FNYEAQ. Trimming at V came to 0 bases and at J to 8 bases, leaving 6 bases not matched to a gene. The chain's CDR3 is CASSLARDRGNGYTF. Here the CDR3 DNA reads TGTGCCAGCAGCTTAGCCCGGGACAGGGGTAACGGCTACACCTTC.